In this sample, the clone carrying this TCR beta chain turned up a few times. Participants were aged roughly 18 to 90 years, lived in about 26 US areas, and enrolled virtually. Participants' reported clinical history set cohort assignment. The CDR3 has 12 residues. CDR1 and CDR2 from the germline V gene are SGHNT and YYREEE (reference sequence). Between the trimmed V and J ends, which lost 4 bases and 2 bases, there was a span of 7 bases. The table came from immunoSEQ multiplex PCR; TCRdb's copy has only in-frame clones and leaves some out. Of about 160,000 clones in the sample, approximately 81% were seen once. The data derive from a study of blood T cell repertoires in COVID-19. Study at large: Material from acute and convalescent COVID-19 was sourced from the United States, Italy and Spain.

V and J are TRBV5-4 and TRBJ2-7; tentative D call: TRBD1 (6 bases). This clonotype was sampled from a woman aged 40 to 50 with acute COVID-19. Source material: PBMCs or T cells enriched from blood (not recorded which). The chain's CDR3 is CASSGDTYEQYF. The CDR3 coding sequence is TGTGCCAGCAGCGGGGACACCTACGAGCAGTACTTC. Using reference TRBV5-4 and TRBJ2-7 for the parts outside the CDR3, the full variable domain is ETGVTQSPTHLIKTRGQQVTLRCSSQSGHNTVSWYQQALGQGPQFIFQYYREEENGRGNFPPRFSGLQFPNYSSELNVNALELDDSALYLCASSGDTYEQYFGPGTRLTVT.